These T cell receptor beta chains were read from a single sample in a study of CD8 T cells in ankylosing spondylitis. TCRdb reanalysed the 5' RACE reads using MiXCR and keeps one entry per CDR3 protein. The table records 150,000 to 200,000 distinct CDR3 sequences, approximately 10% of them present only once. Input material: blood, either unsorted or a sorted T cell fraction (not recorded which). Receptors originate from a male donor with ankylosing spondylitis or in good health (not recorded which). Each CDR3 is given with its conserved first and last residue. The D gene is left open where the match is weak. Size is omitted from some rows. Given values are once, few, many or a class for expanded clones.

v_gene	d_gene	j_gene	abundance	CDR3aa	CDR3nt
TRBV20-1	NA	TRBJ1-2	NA	CSADPKFLEQGRGGYTF	TGCAGTGCTGACCCTAAATTCCTGGAACAGGGCAGAGGTGGCTACACCTTC
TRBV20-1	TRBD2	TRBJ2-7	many	CSAQKTSVTYEQYF	TGCAGTGCGCAAAAGACTAGCGTGACCTACGAGCAGTACTTC
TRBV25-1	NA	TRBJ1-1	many	CASSGVGLYTEAFF	TGTGCCAGCAGTGGGGTAGGCCTCTACACTGAAGCTTTCTTT
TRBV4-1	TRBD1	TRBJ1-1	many	CASSHPGQGRTEAFF	TGCGCCAGCAGCCACCCAGGACAGGGTAGGACTGAAGCTTTCTTT
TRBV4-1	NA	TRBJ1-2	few	CASSQEDGNYGYTF	TGCGCCAGCAGCCAAGAGGACGGGAACTATGGCTACACCTTC
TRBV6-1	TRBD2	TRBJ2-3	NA	CASRDGLAGGLADTQYF	TGTGCCAGCAGGGACGGACTAGCGGGAGGCTTAGCAGATACGCAGTATTTT
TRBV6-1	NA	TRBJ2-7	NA	CASSGDSANSYEQYF	TGTGCCAGCAGTGGAGATAGCGCGAACTCCTACGAGCAGTACTTC
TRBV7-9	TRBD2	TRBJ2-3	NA	CASSLGLAGITDTQYF	TGTGCCAGCAGCTTGGGACTAGCGGGTATCACAGATACGCAGTATTTT
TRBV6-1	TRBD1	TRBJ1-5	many	CASRAGGYSNQPQHF	TGTGCCAGCAGGGCAGGGGGGTATAGCAATCAGCCCCAGCATTTT
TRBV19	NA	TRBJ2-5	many	CASSKDDYLETQYF	TGTGCCAGTAGTAAAGACGACTACCTCGAGACCCAGTACTTC